A selection of T cell receptor beta chains follows, all from one sample in a study of T cell repertoires in cytomegalovirus infection. One entry per CDR3 protein, called by TCRdb with MiXCR from the reads. This table has 90,000 to 120,000 distinct CDR3 sequences, roughly 41% appearing once. Their antigens are not known. Sequencing used CD8+ T cells from cultured PBMCs, obtained from culture after CMV antigen stimulation. These receptors were taken from a human donor in good health (CMV status not recorded). Some clones in this sample may be carry-over from other donors' samples. The CDR3 runs from the conserved cysteine through the conserved F or W. The D gene is left open where the match is weak. The size field is filled for only some rows; it gives once, few, many or a size class.

v_call,j_call,clone_size,d_call,cdr3_nt,cdr3_aa
TRBV6-5,TRBJ2-3,NA,NA,TGTGCCAGCAGCAGAGCGGAAGTCACAGATACGCAGTATTTT,CASSRAEVTDTQYF
TRBV5-6,TRBJ2-3,many,NA,TGTGCCAGCAGCTTGGCCGGGCTAAAGGGCGCAGATACGCAGTATTTT,CASSLAGLKGADTQYF
TRBV6-1,TRBJ2-3,many,TRBD2,TGTGCCAGCAGCGAACTAGCGGGGGGGCCAGATACGCAGTATTTT,CASSELAGGPDTQYF
TRBV14,TRBJ2-6,NA,NA,TGTGCCAGCAGCCAAGAAGACGGGGCTAGCTCTGGGGCCAACGTCCTGACTTTC,CASSQEDGASSGANVLTF
TRBV7-6,TRBJ1-1,NA,NA,TGTGCCAGCAGCTTGGGACAAATGAACACTGAAGCTTTCTTT,CASSLGQMNTEAFF
TRBV6-2/TRBV6-3,TRBJ2-1,many,NA,TGTGCCAGCAGTTCCGAGGGGGGAAGGACCTACAATGAGCAGTTCTTC,CASSSEGGRTYNEQFF
TRBV19,TRBJ1-3,NA,NA,TGTGCCACCCCGGACGGAAATGGAAACACCATATATTTT,CATPDGNGNTIYF
TRBV27,TRBJ1-1,few,NA,TGTGCCAGCAGTTTATCGAGGGTAGGGAACACTGAAGCTTTCTTT,CASSLSRVGNTEAFF
TRBV6-8,TRBJ2-2,NA,NA,TGTGCCAGCAGCTTCCTGCGGTTTGGGGAGCTGTTTTTT,CASSFLRFGELFF
TRBV7-8,TRBJ2-3,many,TRBD1,TGTGCCAGCAGTCACCGGGACAGGGAGGCAGATACGCAGTATTTT,CASSHRDREADTQYF
TRBV6-5,TRBJ1-5,NA,TRBD1,TGTGCCAGCAGATTGACGACAGGGAGCAATCAGCCCCAGCATTTT,CASRLTTGSNQPQHF
TRBV20-1,TRBJ2-3,NA,TRBD2,TGCAGTGCTAGCAAAGCGGGGGGCACAGATACGCAGTATTTT,CSASKAGGTDTQYF
TRBV28,TRBJ1-2,NA,NA,TGTGCCAGCAGTTTAAGTTGGGTAGGGGGACGGAACTATGGCTACACCTTC,CASSLSWVGGRNYGYTF
TRBV7-9,TRBJ2-2,NA,TRBD2,TGTGCCAGCAGCTTAGGACTAGCGATCGGGGAGCTGTTTTTT,CASSLGLAIGELFF
TRBV19,TRBJ1-2,many,NA,TGTGCCAGTAGTTCAGGGCTCGGATTCTATGGCTACACCTTC,CASSSGLGFYGYTF
TRBV27,TRBJ2-3,many,NA,TGTGCCAGCAGTTTATCCGGGGGCCATGGAACTAGCACAGATACGCAGTATTTT,CASSLSGGHGTSTDTQYF
TRBV6-6,TRBJ1-4,NA,NA,TGTGCCACCATGTGGGAGACAGTATTTCCAACTAATGAAAAACTGTTTTTT,CATMWETVFPTNEKLFF
TRBV5-1,TRBJ2-7,few,NA,TGCGCCAGCAGCCTCTACGAGCAGTACTTC,CASSLYEQYF
TRBV20-1,TRBJ2-1,once,NA,TGCAGTGCTAGAGCCCCAGGAGCTGAGCAGTTCTTC,CSARAPGAEQFF
TRBV27,TRBJ2-4,NA,TRBD2,TGTGCCAGCAGTTTAGAAGGCGGGGGGAGGGACATTCAGTACTTC,CASSLEGGGRDIQYF
TRBV7-8,TRBJ1-3,many,TRBD1,TGTGCCAGCAGCTTAGCGGTAGGGGGCAATGGAAACACCATATATTTT,CASSLAVGGNGNTIYF
TRBV7-6,TRBJ2-3,few,TRBD2,TGTGCCAGCAGCTTAATCGGGGGGGCCGGCACAGATACGCAGTATTTT,CASSLIGGAGTDTQYF